The 15 T cell receptor beta chains reported below all come from one sample, sequenced in a study of T cells in localized non-small cell lung cancer. Some clones are missing from TCRdb's copy, which holds only in-frame ones; the method was immunoSEQ multiplex PCR. The sample lists about 40,000 clones; approximately 83% were seen once. Sequences were derived from peripheral blood, sampled before any cancer treatment. These receptors came from a man between 40 and 75 years old with stage I lung adenocarcinoma.

The chain links TRBV7-2 to TRBJ2-7; possibly TRBD2 for D (6 bases). Germline CDR1 SGHTA, CDR2 FQGNSA. Trimming pared 2 bases from V and 4 bases from J, leaving 15 bases between. CDR3 size: 15 residues. The chain's CDR3 is CASSLLRGGGYEQYF. DNA for the CDR3: TGTGCCAGCAGCTTACTCCGTGGGGGAGGTTACGAGCAGTACTTC.

This chain uses TRBV6-5 with TRBJ2-3; no clear D. The V end was cut by 2 bases, the J end by 0 bases, with 6 bases between. Germline V CDR1 and CDR2: MNHEY, SVGAGI. The CDR3 covers 14 residues. CDR3 nucleotides: TGTGCCAGCAGTTACGATGGAAGCACAGATACGCAGTATTTT. It encodes CASSYDGSTDTQYF.

The chain carries TRBV9 and TRBJ1-3, with 8 bases fitting TRBD1. Losses at the gene ends were 3 bases for V and 1 base for J; bases not matched to a gene: 3. Germline V lookup: CDR1 SGDLS, CDR2 YYNGEE. The CDR3 has 15 amino acids. The CDR3 spells CASSDRDRSGNTIYF. Written as DNA, the CDR3 is TGTGCCAGCAGCGACCGGGACAGGTCTGGAAACACCATATATTTT.

This sequence joins TRBV7-2 and TRBJ1-1; the match to TRBD1 covers 7 bases. The CDR3 length is 15 residues. V was clipped by 5 bases and J by 1 base; unmatched bases: 7. In germline, CDR1 is SGHTA, CDR2 FQGNSA. CDR3 in amino acids: CASSPRQGQNTEAFF. Written as DNA, the CDR3 is TGTGCCAGCAGCCCCAGACAGGGTCAGAACACTGAAGCTTTCTTT.

The gene calls are TRBV19 and TRBJ1-1; TRBD1 might be the D (5 bases). This CDR3 has 13 residues. CDR1 is LNHDA and CDR2 is SQIVND in the germline V gene (reference sequence). V lost 9 bases and J 5 bases, leaving 16 bases between the germline ends. The CDR3 loop is CASKDGGLTEAFF. The DNA of the CDR3 is TGTGCCAGCAAAGATGGGGGACTGACTGAAGCTTTCTTT.

V gene TRBV5-8 combines with J gene TRBJ2-7; a weak D match, TRBD1 (6 bases). This CDR3 is 13 amino acids long. Germline V gene sequence: CDR1 SGHTS, CDR2 YDEGEE. V was cut by 1 base and J by 4 bases, with 9 bases left in between. For the CDR3, the DNA is TGTGCCAGCAGCTTGACAGGGTGGTACGAGCAGTACTTC. Residues: CASSLTGWYEQYF.

The V gene is TRBV19, the J gene TRBJ2-4; 7 bases are shared with TRBD2. CDR3 size: 19 residues. The trim removed 3 bases at V and 1 base at J, leaving 15 bases unmatched. Germline values: CDR1 LNHDA, CDR2 SQIVND (reference sequence). In DNA, the CDR3 is TGTGCCAGTAGTATTTTTCTGGGCGGCGGGAGTATCGCCAAAAACATTCAGTACTTC. Its translation is CASSIFLGGGSIAKNIQYF. The variable domain in full, with the rest retrieved from reference TRBV19 and TRBJ2-4, is DGGITQSPKYLFRKEGQNVTLSCEQNLNHDAMYWYRQDPGQGLRLIYYSQIVNDFQKGDIAEGYSVSREKKESFPLTVTSAQKNPTAFYLCASSIFLGGGSIAKNIQYFGAGTRLSVL.

This clone was observed once. This chain connects TRBV10-3 to TRBJ2-7, with D possibly called TRBD1 or TRBD2 (6 bases each). With 0 bases removed from V and 2 bases from J, the gap between germline ends came to 14 bases. The germline gives CDR1 ENHRY, CDR2 SYGVKD. The CDR3 is 16 residues long. This CDR3 reads CAISESEGEGPYEQYF. CDR3 DNA sequence: TGTGCCATCAGTGAGTCGGAGGGGGAAGGACCCTACGAGCAGTACTTC.

The V gene is TRBV5-1, the J gene TRBJ2-3; maybe TRBD1 (6 bases). This CDR3 contains 17 residues. V lost 4 bases to trimming and J lost 6 bases, with 24 bases between them. CDR1 is SGHRS and CDR2 is YFSETQ in the germline V gene. CDR3 loop: CASSQGPLRLSSDTQYF. CDR3 nucleotide sequence: TGCGCCAGCAGCCAGGGGCCGCTGAGGCTATCTTCGGATACGCAGTATTTT.

This clone was observed a few times. The genes are TRBV5-1 and TRBJ2-2, with D possibly matching TRBD2 (6 bases). CDR3 length: 15 amino acids. Trimming stripped 1 base from V and 5 bases from J, with 12 bases between. Germline V lookup: CDR1 SGHRS, CDR2 YFSETQ. The DNA for the CDR3 is TGCGCCAGCAGCTTGTCGGGGGTTGGTACCGGGGAGCTGTTTTTT. Residues: CASSLSGVGTGELFF.

The chain has TRBV7-2 and TRBJ2-7; D may be TRBD2 (6 bases). The V gene's germline CDR1 is SGHTA and CDR2 FQGNSA. The V end lost 5 bases, the J end lost 4 bases, and 15 bases lay between the germline ends. The CDR3 consists of 14 residues. CDR3 sequence: CASSPKAGGYEQYF. In nucleotides, the CDR3 is TGTGCCAGCAGCCCCAAAGCTGGGGGGTACGAGCAGTACTTC.

V gene TRBV28 combines with J gene TRBJ2-1, with 9 bases aligning to TRBD2. Germline V gene data show CDR1 as MDHEN and CDR2 as SYDVKM. V was pared by 7 bases and J by 4 bases, with 11 bases of the junction left unmatched. The CDR3 contains 16 residues. CDR3 nucleotide sequence: TGTGCCAGCAATGGCGGGAGGGCCCACCGATACAATGAGCAGTTCTTC. It is translated as CASNGGRAHRYNEQFF. The variable domain in full, with the rest retrieved from reference TRBV28 and TRBJ2-1, is DVKVTQSSRYLVKRTGEKVFLECVQDMDHENMFWYRQDPGLGLRLIYFSYDVKMKEKGDIPEGYSVSREKKERFSLILESASTNQTSMYLCASNGGRAHRYNEQFFGPGTRLTVL.

CDR3 sequence: CASSLDVGELFF. CDR3 nucleotides: TGTGCCAGCAGCTTAGATGTCGGGGAGCTGTTTTTT. The rearrangement joins TRBV7-8 to TRBJ2-2, with D unclear. Germline V CDR1 and CDR2: SGHVS, FQNEAQ. The V and J ends lost 1 base and 7 bases respectively, with 4 bases between them. The CDR3 loop spans 12 amino acids.

V gene TRBV4-1 combines with J gene TRBJ2-7; TRBD1 agrees at 7 bases. The CDR3 is 15 residues long. Per the germline V gene, CDR1 is MGHRA and CDR2 is YSYEKL. Unmatched junction bases numbered 8, after V lost 6 bases and J lost 0 bases. This CDR3 reads CASRQGPSSSYEQYF. Here the CDR3 DNA reads TGCGCCAGCAGACAGGGGCCTAGCAGCTCCTACGAGCAGTACTTC.

The chain has TRBV4-2 and TRBJ2-1; a weak D match, TRBD2 (6 bases). This CDR3 is 15 amino acids long. Trimming took off 0 bases at V and 3 bases at J, with 9 bases between the two ends. Per the germline V gene, CDR1 is LGHNA and CDR2 is YNFKEQ. The CDR3 sequence is CASSQDPGVYNEQFF. The CDR3 nucleotides read TGTGCCAGCAGCCAAGATCCGGGGGTCTACAATGAGCAGTTCTTC.